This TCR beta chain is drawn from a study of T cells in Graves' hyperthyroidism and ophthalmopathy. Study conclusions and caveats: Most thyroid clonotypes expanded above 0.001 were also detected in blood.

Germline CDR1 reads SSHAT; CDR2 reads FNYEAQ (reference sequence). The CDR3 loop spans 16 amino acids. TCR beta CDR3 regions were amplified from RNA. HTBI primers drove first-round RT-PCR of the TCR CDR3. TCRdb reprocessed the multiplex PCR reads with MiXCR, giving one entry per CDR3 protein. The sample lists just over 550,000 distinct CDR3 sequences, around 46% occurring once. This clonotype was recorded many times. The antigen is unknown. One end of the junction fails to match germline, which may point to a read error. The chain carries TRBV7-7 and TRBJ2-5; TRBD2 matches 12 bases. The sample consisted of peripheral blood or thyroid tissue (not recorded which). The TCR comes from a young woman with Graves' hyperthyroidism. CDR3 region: CASSLGALAGGETQYF. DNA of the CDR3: TGTGCTAGCAGCTTAGGGGCACTAGCGGGAGGAGAGACCCAGTACTTC. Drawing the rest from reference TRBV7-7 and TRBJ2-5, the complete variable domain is GAGVSQSPRYKVTKRGQDVTLRCDPISSHATLYWYQQALGQGPEFLTYFNYEAQPDKSGLPSDRFSAERPEGSISTLTIQRTEQRDSAMYRCASSLGALAGGETQYFGPGTRLLVL.